A selection of T cell receptor beta chains follows, all from one sample in a study of blood T cell repertoires in COVID-19. TCRdb's table, derived via immunoSEQ multiplex PCR, lists solely in-frame clones and lacks some. The sample lists some 140,000 clones, 70% to 85% occurring once. The sample was peripheral blood. These TCRs come from a man aged 55-75 years who had recovered from COVID-19. Both conserved end residues are part of each CDR3. A D gene is named only where the DNA matches it firmly. Some rows mark clone size as missing; the rest say once, few, many or name a class of expanded clone.

CDR3aa,CDR3nt,abundance,j_gene,d_gene,len,v_gene
CASSFGTSGAGEQFF,TGTGCCAGCAGCTTTGGGACTAGCGGGGCGGGTGAGCAGTTCTTC,NA,TRBJ2-1,TRBD2,15,TRBV7-9
CASSPDRGHEQYF,TGTGCCAGCAGCCCAGACAGGGGCCACGAGCAGTACTTC,NA,TRBJ2-7,TRBD1,13,TRBV7-9
CASSQGGANEPLHF,TGCGCCAGCAGCCAAGGAGGAGCCAACGAGCCCCTCCACTTT,few,TRBJ1-6,NA,14,TRBV4-1
CASSSRSGGSYNEQFF,TGTGCCAGCAGCTCCCGGTCTGGTGGCTCCTACAATGAGCAGTTCTTC,NA,TRBJ2-1,NA,16,TRBV5-5
CAWSLLGQGKTEAFF,TGTGCCTGGAGTTTGCTCGGACAGGGAAAAACTGAAGCTTTCTTT,NA,TRBJ1-1,TRBD1,15,TRBV30
CASSPRLGATYEQYF,TGTGCCAGCAGCCCCAGACTAGGGGCGACCTACGAGCAGTACTTC,NA,TRBJ2-7,NA,15,TRBV7-9
CASNRIQGNDYGYTF,TGTGCCAGCAACCGTATACAGGGCAACGACTATGGCTACACCTTC,NA,TRBJ1-2,NA,15,TRBV21-1
CASSLVPGSNTEAFF,TGTGCCAGCAGCTTAGTACCAGGGTCGAACACTGAAGCTTTCTTT,few,TRBJ1-1,NA,15,TRBV7-2
CSVGRRSGGYTF,TGCAGCGTCGGACGTCGTTCGGGGGGCTACACCTTC,NA,TRBJ1-2,NA,12,TRBV29-1
CASSASGPVDTQYF,TGTGCCAGCAGTGCTAGCGGGCCCGTGGATACGCAGTATTTT,NA,TRBJ2-3,TRBD2,14,TRBV6-4
CASSAGGWETQYF,TGTGCCAGCAGCGCAGGGGGATGGGAGACCCAGTACTTC,NA,TRBJ2-5,TRBD1,13,TRBV9
CASSDHGGPYEQYF,TGTGCCAGCAGTGATCACGGGGGTCCCTACGAGCAGTACTTC,NA,TRBJ2-7,NA,14,TRBV2
CASSPGDYTEAFF,TGCGCCAGCAGCCCGGGGGACTACACTGAAGCTTTCTTT,NA,TRBJ1-1,NA,13,TRBV4-1
CASSLRGPDRAGANVLTF,TGTGCCAGCAGCTTGAGGGGGCCTGACAGGGCCGGGGCCAACGTCCTGACTTTC,NA,TRBJ2-6,TRBD1,18,TRBV7-2
CSASTGPYQPQHF,TGCAGCGCCTCGACAGGGCCATATCAGCCCCAGCATTTT,NA,TRBJ1-5,TRBD1,13,TRBV29-1
CASSLRGGTSGRDTQYF,TGTGCCAGCAGCTTACGGGGCGGGACTAGCGGAAGAGATACGCAGTATTTT,NA,TRBJ2-3,TRBD2,17,TRBV7-6
CASSPKGGGETQYF,TGTGCCAGCTCACCTAAGGGAGGGGGAGAGACCCAGTACTTC,few,TRBJ2-5,NA,14,TRBV18
CASSLHGGENTEAFF,TGTGCCAGCAGCTTACATGGGGGGGAGAACACTGAAGCTTTCTTT,NA,TRBJ1-1,NA,15,TRBV7-9
CASSLGGGPRYEQYF,TGTGCCAGCAGCCTGGGCGGGGGGCCTCGGTACGAGCAGTACTTC,NA,TRBJ2-7,TRBD2,15,TRBV14
CASIRGSGANVLTF,TGCGCCAGCATTCGGGGTTCGGGGGCCAACGTCCTGACTTTC,NA,TRBJ2-6,NA,14,TRBV10-1
CASTLAGSSYNEQFF,TGTGCCAGCACATTAGCCGGGTCCTCCTACAATGAGCAGTTCTTC,few,TRBJ2-1,NA,15,TRBV27
CASSADMSGNTIYF,TGTGCCAGCAGTGCCGACATGTCTGGAAACACCATATATTTT,once,TRBJ1-3,NA,14,TRBV6-2/TRBV6-3
CASSLGLADTGELFF,TGTGCCAGTAGCCTGGGACTAGCTGACACCGGGGAGCTGTTTTTT,NA,TRBJ2-2,TRBD2,15,TRBV6-5
CASSLNGRMAGELFF,TGTGCCAGCAGCTTGAACGGGAGGATGGCCGGGGAGCTGTTTTTT,NA,TRBJ2-2,TRBD2,15,TRBV5-6
CASSGGLADNEQFF,TGTGCCAGCTCGGGGGGACTAGCGGACAATGAGCAGTTCTTC,NA,TRBJ2-1,TRBD2,14,TRBV18
CASSYPGRDYGYTF,TGTGCCAGCAGTTACCCCGGGAGGGACTATGGCTACACCTTC,NA,TRBJ1-2,NA,14,TRBV6-2/TRBV6-3
CASSLGAVRYSPLHF,TGTGCCAGCAGTTTAGGGGCGGTACGGTATTCACCCCTCCACTTT,NA,TRBJ1-6,NA,15,TRBV28
CAWTQPLVGGFEKLFF,TGTGCCTGGACCCAACCCCTCGTAGGGGGTTTTGAAAAACTGTTTTTT,once,TRBJ1-4,NA,16,TRBV30
CASSQDRTGGRFSAQYF,TGTGCCAGCAGCCAAGATAGAACGGGAGGAAGGTTCTCGGCCCAGTACTTC,NA,TRBJ2-5,TRBD2,17,TRBV3-1/TRBV3-2
CASSLTFGTGGNNSPLHF,TGTGCCAGCAGCCTGACCTTTGGGACAGGGGGGAACAATTCACCCCTCCACTTT,NA,TRBJ1-6,TRBD1,18,TRBV16
CATGARANVLTF,TGTGCCACAGGTGCCCGGGCCAACGTCCTGACTTTC,NA,TRBJ2-6,NA,12,TRBV7-2
CASSLAPGGNTIYF,TGTGCCAGCAGCTTAGCTCCGGGTGGAAACACCATATATTTT,NA,TRBJ1-3,NA,14,TRBV11-2
CASSLVTGRGEQFF,TGCGCCAGCAGCTTGGTCACCGGTAGGGGTGAGCAGTTCTTC,NA,TRBJ2-1,NA,14,TRBV5-1
CASSRAQGAGANVLTF,TGTGCCAGCAGCCGGGCACAGGGGGCTGGGGCCAACGTCCTGACTTTC,NA,TRBJ2-6,TRBD1,16,TRBV7-9
CASSLGRAGGAQETQYF,TGTGCCAGCAGTTTAGGGAGGGCAGGAGGTGCCCAAGAGACCCAGTACTTC,NA,TRBJ2-5,TRBD2,17,TRBV27
CASSQWGQGPYEQYF,TGTGCCAGCAGCCAATGGGGACAGGGACCCTACGAGCAGTACTTC,NA,TRBJ2-7,TRBD1,15,TRBV7-2
CASSPYTNSYEQYF,TGTGCCAGCAGCCCGTACACGAACTCCTACGAGCAGTACTTC,few,TRBJ2-7,NA,14,TRBV5-6
CASSGGGTSSYNSPLHF,TGTGCCAGCAGTGGGGGGGGGACGAGCTCCTATAATTCACCCCTCCACTTT,NA,TRBJ1-6,NA,17,TRBV28
CASSPAGQTNQPQHF,TGTGCCAGCAGTCCCGCAGGGCAGACCAATCAGCCCCAGCATTTT,NA,TRBJ1-5,NA,15,TRBV28
CASSTRTGGSYEQYF,TGTGCCAGCAGTACCCGGACAGGGGGCTCCTACGAGCAGTACTTC,NA,TRBJ2-7,TRBD1,15,TRBV6-5
CASTLEVRNSPLHF,TGTGCCAGCACCCTCGAGGTGAGAAATTCACCCCTCCACTTT,NA,TRBJ1-6,NA,14,TRBV21-1
CASKREDQPQHF,TGTGCCAGCAAAAGGGAGGATCAGCCCCAGCATTTT,NA,TRBJ1-5,NA,12,TRBV2